Below, 17 T cell receptor beta chains from the same sample are listed, as sequenced in a study of T cell responses to AZD1222 COVID-19 vaccine. Sequenced by immunoSEQ multiplex PCR; TCRdb stores in-frame clones only, minus some. The data contain fewer than 100,000 clones, roughly 89% of them singletons. The sample consisted of peripheral blood, taken on day 0 of AZD1222 vaccination. These receptors were collected from an adult in good health.

The rearrangement uses TRBV4-3 and TRBJ1-4; 10 bases fit TRBD1. V gave up 6 bases and J gave up 5 bases; unmatched junction bases: 12. The CDR3 contains 17 residues. CDR1 is LGHNA and CDR2 is YSLEER in the germline V gene. CDR3 in DNA: TGCGCCAGCAGACCGGGACAGGGGTTTGGCCCCAATGAAAAACTGTTTTTT. The encoded protein is CASRPGQGFGPNEKLFF.

V gene TRBV19 combines with J gene TRBJ1-5, with D unresolved. Germline-derived CDR1 and CDR2 are LNHDA and SQIVND (reference sequence). V lost 0 bases and J 2 bases, leaving 8 bases between the germline ends. The length of the CDR3 is 15 residues. CDR3 loop: CASSIEQRGNQPQHF. DNA of the CDR3: TGTGCCAGTAGTATAGAGCAGCGGGGCAATCAGCCCCAGCATTTT.

The chain couples TRBV7-8 to TRBJ1-1; 7 nucleotides match TRBD1. V was pared by 5 bases and J by 2 bases, with 8 bases of the junction left unmatched. Per germline, CDR1 SGHVS and CDR2 FQNEAQ. CDR3 length: 15 amino acids. The CDR3 nucleotides are TGTGCCAGCAGCCGGGACAGACTAACCAACACTGAAGCTTTCTTT. It encodes CASSRDRLTNTEAFF.

J is TRBJ2-2 and V is TRBV18, with D maybe TRBD2 (6 bases). V lost 5 bases to trimming and J lost 4 bases, with 11 bases between them. The CDR3 loop spans 14 amino acids. Germline V gene sequence: CDR1 KGHSH, CDR2 LQKENI. Written as DNA, the CDR3 is TGTGCCAGCTCAAGACCGGAGGGCACCGGGGAGCTGTTTTTT. This gives the protein CASSRPEGTGELFF.

This chain connects TRBV29-1 to TRBJ2-3; 12 nucleotides line up with TRBD2. The germline V gene encodes CDR1 SQVTM and CDR2 ANQGSEA. This CDR3 is 17 amino acids long. With 1 base clipped from V and 5 bases from J, the junction kept 10 bases outside the gene matches. CDR3 sequence (DNA): TGCAGCGTTGAAGCTCTGGCTGCTAGCGGGGGGGGAGATACGCAGTATTTT. This sequence encodes CSVEALAASGGGDTQYF.

This clone came up a few times. The chain recombines TRBV20-1 with TRBJ1-2, with 9 bases that match TRBD1. The J segment lost 3 bases and the V segment lost 3 bases, leaving 14 bases of the junction unmatched. This CDR3 contains 17 residues. Germline CDR1 is DFQATT and CDR2 is SNEGSKA (reference sequence). CDR3 region: CSASHLADGQGHYGYTF. CDR3 DNA: TGCAGTGCTAGTCATTTGGCCGACGGACAGGGGCACTATGGCTACACCTTC.

The CDR3 DNA sequence: TGCAGCGTTGAAAATTCAGGGGATGGCTACACCTTC. Amino acid sequence: CSVENSGDGYTF. The gene calls are TRBV29-1 and TRBJ1-2; TRBD1 might be the D (6 bases). The CDR3 runs to 12 residues. V lost 2 bases to trimming and J lost 6 bases, with 10 bases between them. Germline V gene data show CDR1 as SQVTM and CDR2 as ANQGSEA.

CDR3: CATRAGTGGTEAFF. The DNA of the CDR3 is TGTGCCACCCGAGCCGGGACAGGGGGAACTGAAGCTTTCTTT. The V call is TRBV19, the J call TRBJ1-1, with TRBD1 matching over 11 bases. The CDR3 consists of 14 residues. CDR1 and CDR2 (germline): LNHDA, SQIVND (reference sequence). The V gene end was trimmed by 10 bases and the J gene end by 5 bases; junction bases not matched to a gene: 9.

This clone came up a few times. V usage is TRBV30 and J usage is TRBJ1-1, with D perhaps matching TRBD1 (5 bases). Germline CDR1 reads GTSNPN; CDR2 reads SVGIG (reference sequence). Trimming took 5 bases from V and 4 from J, leaving 14 bases between them. The CDR3 is made up of 13 amino acids. The CDR3 DNA reads TGTGCCTGGGTAGGATGGGGGGTCACTGAAGCTTTCTTT. Protein: CAWVGWGVTEAFF.

The chain has TRBV10-2 and TRBJ2-5, with TRBD1 as a possible D gene (6 bases). V was shortened by 4 bases and J by 2 bases, with 8 bases between the two germline ends. The CDR3 runs to 13 residues. CDR1 is WSHSY, CDR2 SAAADI, per germline. CDR3 loop: CASSGQEQETQYF. CDR3 nucleotide sequence: TGCGCCAGCAGTGGACAGGAGCAAGAGACCCAGTACTTC.

The chain joins TRBV7-2 to TRBJ2-1, with 8 bases fitting TRBD1. Unmatched junction bases numbered 10, after V lost 2 bases and J lost 7 bases. The CDR3 extends over 16 amino acids. The germline V gene encodes CDR1 SGHTA and CDR2 FQGNSA. The CDR3 here is CASSLTGPGGMNEQFF. The CDR3 bases are TGTGCCAGCAGCTTAACTGGTCCAGGGGGCATGAATGAGCAGTTCTTC. Complete variable domain (other parts from reference TRBV7-2 and TRBJ2-1): GAGVSQSPSNKVTEKGKDVELRCDPISGHTALYWYRQSLGQGLEFLIYFQGNSAPDKSGLPSDRFSAERTGGSVSTLTIQRTQQEDSAVYLCASSLTGPGGMNEQFFGPGTRLTVL.

CDR3 in DNA: TGTGCCAGCAATGGGGGCTACGAGCAGTACTTC. Protein: CASNGGYEQYF. The genes are TRBV2 and TRBJ2-7; possibly TRBD1 or TRBD2 for D (5 bases each). Trimming took off 7 bases at V and 3 bases at J, with 7 bases between the two ends. The CDR3 loop spans 11 amino acids. The germline V gene encodes CDR1 SNHLY and CDR2 FYNNEI.

The gene calls are TRBV25-1 and TRBJ2-5; possibly TRBD2 for D (5 bases). CDR1 MGHDK and CDR2 SYGVNS come from the germline V gene. The CDR3 runs to 15 residues. V lost 0 bases, J lost 9 bases, and 17 bases lay in between. CDR3 DNA: TGTGCCAGCAGTGAATATAGTAACAGTTTGGGAGCCCAGTACTTC. Its translation is CASSEYSNSLGAQYF.

This clone showed up just once. The chain links TRBV30 to TRBJ2-3, with D possibly TRBD2 on 5 matching bases. The germline V gene has CDR1 GTSNPN and CDR2 SVGIG (reference sequence). The V end lost 6 bases, the J end lost 1 base, and 11 bases lay between the germline ends. The CDR3 is 13 amino acids. The CDR3 sequence is CACLAVGTDTQYF. CDR3 sequence (DNA): TGTGCCTGTCTAGCCGTGGGCACAGATACGCAGTATTTT.

The genes are TRBV3-1 (or the pseudogene TRBV3-2) and TRBJ1-3; D is unclear. There are 19 residues in the CDR3. The germline V gene has CDR1 LGHDT and CDR2 YNNKEL (reference sequence). V was pared by 0 bases and J by 0 bases, with 18 bases between. Here the CDR3 DNA reads TGTGCCAGCAGCCAAGATCCCCTCACTCGCAGGAGCTCTGGAAACACCATATATTTT. Amino acid sequence: CASSQDPLTRRSSGNTIYF.

This chain connects TRBV7-2 to TRBJ2-7, with 8 bases aligning to TRBD2. CDR1 SGHTA and CDR2 FQGNSA come from the germline V gene. The CDR3 totals 15 residues. Trimming took 6 bases from V and 3 from J; bases not matched to a gene: 10. The CDR3 region has the DNA TGTGCCAGCAGTCCCGGGGGGGGCCTAGACTACGAGCAGTACTTC. Its protein is CASSPGGGLDYEQYF.

This clone appeared once. The J gene is TRBJ1-6, the V gene TRBV7-2; possibly TRBD1 for D (6 bases). From germline, CDR1 is SGHTA and CDR2 FQGNSA. This CDR3 is 14 amino acids long. With 0 bases removed from V and 8 bases from J, the gap between germline ends came to 8 bases. CDR3 sequence (DNA): TGTGCCAGCAGCTTAGCGGGGGGCGATTCACCCCTCCACTTT. This sequence encodes CASSLAGGDSPLHF.